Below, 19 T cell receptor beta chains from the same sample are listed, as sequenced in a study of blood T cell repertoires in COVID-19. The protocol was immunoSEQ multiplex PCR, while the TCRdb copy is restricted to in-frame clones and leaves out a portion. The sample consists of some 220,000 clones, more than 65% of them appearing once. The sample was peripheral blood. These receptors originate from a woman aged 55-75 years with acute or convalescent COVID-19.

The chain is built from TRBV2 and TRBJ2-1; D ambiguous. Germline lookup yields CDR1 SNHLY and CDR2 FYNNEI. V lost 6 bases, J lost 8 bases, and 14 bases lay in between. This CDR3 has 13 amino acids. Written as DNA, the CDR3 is TGTGCCAGCAGGGCGACTGAGCGCGATGAGCAGTTCTTC. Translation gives CASRATERDEQFF.

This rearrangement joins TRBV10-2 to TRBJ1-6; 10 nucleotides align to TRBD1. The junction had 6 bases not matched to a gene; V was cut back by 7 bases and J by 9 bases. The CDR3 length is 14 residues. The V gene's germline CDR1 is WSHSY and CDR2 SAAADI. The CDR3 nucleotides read TGCGCCAGCAACCTCGGGACAGGGGTTTCACCCCTCCACTTT. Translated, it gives CASNLGTGVSPLHF.

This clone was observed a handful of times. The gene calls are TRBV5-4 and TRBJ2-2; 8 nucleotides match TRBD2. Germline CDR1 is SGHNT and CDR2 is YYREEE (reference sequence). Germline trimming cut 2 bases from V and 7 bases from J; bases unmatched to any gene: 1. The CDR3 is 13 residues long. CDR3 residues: CASSLGTSGELFF. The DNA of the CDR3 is TGTGCCAGCAGCTTAGGGACTAGCGGGGAGCTGTTTTTT.

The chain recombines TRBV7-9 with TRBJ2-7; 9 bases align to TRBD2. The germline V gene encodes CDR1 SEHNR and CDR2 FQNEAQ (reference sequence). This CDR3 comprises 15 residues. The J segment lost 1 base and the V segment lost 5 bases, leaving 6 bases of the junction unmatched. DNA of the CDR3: TGTGCCAGCAGCCCCCAGCTAGCGGGGTCCTACGAGCAGTACTTC. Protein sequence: CASSPQLAGSYEQYF. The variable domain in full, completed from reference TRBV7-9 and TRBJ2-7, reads DTGVSQNPRHKITKRGQNVTFRCDPISEHNRLYWYRQTLGQGPEFLTYFQNEAQLEKSRLLSDRFSAERPKGSFSTLEIQRTEQGDSAMYLCASSPQLAGSYEQYFGPGTRLTVT.

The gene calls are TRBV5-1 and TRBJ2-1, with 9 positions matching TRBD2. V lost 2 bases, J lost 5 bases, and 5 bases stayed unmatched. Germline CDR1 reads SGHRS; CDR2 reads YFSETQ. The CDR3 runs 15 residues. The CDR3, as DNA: TGCGCCAGCAGCTTCGGGCTAGCGGGGAACAATGAGCAGTTCTTC. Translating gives CASSFGLAGNNEQFF. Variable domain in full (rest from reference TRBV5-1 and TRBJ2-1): KAGVTQTPRYLIKTRGQQVTLSCSPISGHRSVSWYQQTPGQGLQFLFEYFSETQRNKGNFPGRFSGRQFSNSRSEMNVSTLELGDSALYLCASSFGLAGNNEQFFGPGTRLTVL.

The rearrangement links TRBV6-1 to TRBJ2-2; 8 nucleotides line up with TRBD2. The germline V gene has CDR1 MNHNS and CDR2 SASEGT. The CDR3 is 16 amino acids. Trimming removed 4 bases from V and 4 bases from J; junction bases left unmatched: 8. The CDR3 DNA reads TGTGCCAGCAGTGGCCTCGGGGGGGTTGTCACCGGGGAGCTGTTTTTT. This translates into CASSGLGGVVTGELFF.

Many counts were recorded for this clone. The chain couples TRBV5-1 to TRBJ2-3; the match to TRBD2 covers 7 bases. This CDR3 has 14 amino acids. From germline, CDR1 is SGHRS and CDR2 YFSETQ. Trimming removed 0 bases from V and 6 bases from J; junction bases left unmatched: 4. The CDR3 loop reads CASSLASAGDTQYF. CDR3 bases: TGCGCCAGCAGCTTGGCCTCAGCGGGGGATACGCAGTATTTT. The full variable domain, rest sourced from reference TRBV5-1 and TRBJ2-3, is KAGVTQTPRYLIKTRGQQVTLSCSPISGHRSVSWYQQTPGQGLQFLFEYFSETQRNKGNFPGRFSGRQFSNSRSEMNVSTLELGDSALYLCASSLASAGDTQYFGPGTRLTVL.

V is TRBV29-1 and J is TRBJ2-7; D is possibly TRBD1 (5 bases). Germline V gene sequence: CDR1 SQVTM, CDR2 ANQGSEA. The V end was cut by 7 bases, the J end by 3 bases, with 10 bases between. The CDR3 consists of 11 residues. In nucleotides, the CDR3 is TGCAGCGCCGTGGACATCTACGAGCAGTACTTC. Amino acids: CSAVDIYEQYF.

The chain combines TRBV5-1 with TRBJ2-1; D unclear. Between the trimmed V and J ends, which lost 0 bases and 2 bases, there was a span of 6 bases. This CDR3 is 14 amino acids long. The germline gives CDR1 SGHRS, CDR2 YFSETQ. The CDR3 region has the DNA TGCGCCAGCAGCTTGGACAGAGCCTACAATGAGCAGTTCTTC. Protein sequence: CASSLDRAYNEQFF.

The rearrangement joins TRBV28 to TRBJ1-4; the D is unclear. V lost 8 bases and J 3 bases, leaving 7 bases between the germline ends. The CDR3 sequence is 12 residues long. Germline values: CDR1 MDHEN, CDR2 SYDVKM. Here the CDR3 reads CASRDPNEKLFF. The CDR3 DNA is TGTGCCAGCCGGGATCCTAATGAAAAACTGTTTTTT.

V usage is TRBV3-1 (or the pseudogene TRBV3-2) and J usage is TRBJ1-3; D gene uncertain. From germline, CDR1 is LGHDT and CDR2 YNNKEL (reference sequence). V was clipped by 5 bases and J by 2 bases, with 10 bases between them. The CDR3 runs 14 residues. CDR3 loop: CASSFGSTGNTIYF. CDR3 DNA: TGTGCCAGCAGCTTCGGTTCTACTGGAAACACCATATATTTT.

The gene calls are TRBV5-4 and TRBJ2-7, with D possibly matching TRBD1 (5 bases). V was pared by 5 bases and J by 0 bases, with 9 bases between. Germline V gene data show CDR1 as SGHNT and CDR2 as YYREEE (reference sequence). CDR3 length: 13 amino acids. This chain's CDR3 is CASSDRASYEQYF. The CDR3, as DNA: TGTGCCAGCAGTGACAGAGCCTCCTACGAGCAGTACTTC.

The CDR3 DNA follows: TGTGCCAGCAGCTTTGGGACTAGCTACGAGCAGTACTTC. The encoded protein is CASSFGTSYEQYF. The chain carries TRBV13 and TRBJ2-7; 8 bases are a match to TRBD2. Trimming removed 3 bases from V and 3 bases from J; junction bases left unmatched: 1. The CDR3 runs 13 residues. CDR1 and CDR2 (germline): PRHDT, FYEKMQ (reference sequence).

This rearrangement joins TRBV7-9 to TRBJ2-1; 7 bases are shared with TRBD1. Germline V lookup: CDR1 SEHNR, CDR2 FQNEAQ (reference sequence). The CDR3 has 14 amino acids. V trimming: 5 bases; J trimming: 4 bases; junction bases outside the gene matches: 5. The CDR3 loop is CASSEQGRYNEQFF. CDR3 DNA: TGTGCCAGCAGCGAACAGGGGCGTTACAATGAGCAGTTCTTC.

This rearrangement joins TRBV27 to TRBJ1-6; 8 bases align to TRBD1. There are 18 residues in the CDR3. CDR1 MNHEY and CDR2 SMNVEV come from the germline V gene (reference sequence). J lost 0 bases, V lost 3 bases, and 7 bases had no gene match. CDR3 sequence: CASSFRTGSISYNSPLHF. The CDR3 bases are TGTGCCAGCAGTTTTAGGACAGGGAGTATCTCCTATAATTCACCCCTCCACTTT.

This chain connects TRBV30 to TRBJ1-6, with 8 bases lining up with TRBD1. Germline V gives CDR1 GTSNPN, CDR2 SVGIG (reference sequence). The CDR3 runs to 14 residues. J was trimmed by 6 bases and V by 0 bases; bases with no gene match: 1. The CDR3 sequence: CAWSVDRGNSPLHF. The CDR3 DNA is TGTGCCTGGAGTGTCGACAGGGGTAATTCACCCCTCCACTTT.

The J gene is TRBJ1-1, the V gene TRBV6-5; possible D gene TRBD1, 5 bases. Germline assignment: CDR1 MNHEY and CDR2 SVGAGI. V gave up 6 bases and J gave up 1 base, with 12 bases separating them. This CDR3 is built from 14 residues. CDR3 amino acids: CASRGKDKNTEAFF. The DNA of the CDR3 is TGTGCCAGCAGAGGGAAGGACAAGAACACTGAAGCTTTCTTT.

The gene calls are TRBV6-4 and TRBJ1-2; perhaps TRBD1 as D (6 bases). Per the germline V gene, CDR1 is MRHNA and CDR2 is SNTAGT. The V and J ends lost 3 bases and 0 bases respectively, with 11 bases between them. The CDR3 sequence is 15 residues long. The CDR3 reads CASSERRGTNYGYTF. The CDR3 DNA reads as TGTGCCAGCAGTGAGCGCAGGGGAACTAACTATGGCTACACCTTC.

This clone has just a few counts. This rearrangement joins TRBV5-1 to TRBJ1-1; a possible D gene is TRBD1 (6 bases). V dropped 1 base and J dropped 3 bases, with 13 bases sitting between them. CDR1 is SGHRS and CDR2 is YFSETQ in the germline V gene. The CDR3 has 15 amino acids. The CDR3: CASSLQGQGYTEAFF. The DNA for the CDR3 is TGCGCCAGCAGCTTGCAGGGTCAGGGGTACACTGAAGCTTTCTTT.